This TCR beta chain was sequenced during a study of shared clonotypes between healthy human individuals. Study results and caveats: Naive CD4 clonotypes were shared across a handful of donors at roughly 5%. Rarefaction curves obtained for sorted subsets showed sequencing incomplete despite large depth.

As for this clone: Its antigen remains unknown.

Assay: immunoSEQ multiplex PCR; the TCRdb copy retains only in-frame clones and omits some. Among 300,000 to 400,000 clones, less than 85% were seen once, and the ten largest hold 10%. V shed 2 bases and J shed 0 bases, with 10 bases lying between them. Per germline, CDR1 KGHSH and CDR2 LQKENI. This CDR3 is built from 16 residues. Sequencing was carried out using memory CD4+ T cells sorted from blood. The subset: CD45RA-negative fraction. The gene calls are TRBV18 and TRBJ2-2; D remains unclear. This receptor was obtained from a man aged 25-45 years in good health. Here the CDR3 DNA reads TGTGCCAGCTCACCAGGCAGCCCTGCGAACACCGGGGAGCTGTTTTTT. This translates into CASSPGSPANTGELFF.